This T cell receptor (beta chain) was sequenced during a study of blood T cell repertoires in COVID-19. Across the study: Samples of COVID-19 (acute and convalescent) were obtained from the United States, Italy and Spain. In each case, the material was cDNA or gDNA derived from T cells, B-cell-depleted T cells, or PBMCs.

CDR3 length: 14 amino acids. The V gene end was trimmed by 6 bases and the J gene end by 4 bases; junction bases not matched to a gene: 6. Per germline, CDR1 MDHEN and CDR2 SYDVKM. In the study's own analysis: It was from reference gene primer amplification that nucleated cell counts were estimated. Only in-frame clones appear in the TCRdb table, and some are missing; sequencing was by immunoSEQ multiplex PCR. For V, J and clone size, that table is used; D and trimming come from the DNA. The repertoire holds about 180,000 clones, with approximately 80% as singletons. This receptor was identified in a woman aged 55 to 70 with acute or convalescent COVID-19. Sequences were obtained from peripheral blood. The chain employs TRBV28 and TRBJ2-7; 10 bases map to TRBD2. The CDR3 coding sequence is TGTGCCAGCAGAAGTAGCGGGGGGTTTTACGAGCAGTACTTC. Translated: CASRSSGGFYEQYF.